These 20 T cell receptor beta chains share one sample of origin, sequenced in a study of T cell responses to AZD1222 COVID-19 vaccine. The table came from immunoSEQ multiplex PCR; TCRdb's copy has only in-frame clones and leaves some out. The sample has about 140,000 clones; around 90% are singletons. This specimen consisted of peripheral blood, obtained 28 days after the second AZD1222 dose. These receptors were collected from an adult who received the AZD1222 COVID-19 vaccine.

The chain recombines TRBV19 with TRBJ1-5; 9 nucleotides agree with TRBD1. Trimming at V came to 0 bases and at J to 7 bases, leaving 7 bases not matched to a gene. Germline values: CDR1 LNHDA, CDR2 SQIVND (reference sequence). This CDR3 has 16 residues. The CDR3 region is CASSIDPGTGLQPQHF. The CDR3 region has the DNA TGTGCCAGTAGTATAGATCCAGGGACAGGGTTACAGCCCCAGCATTTT.

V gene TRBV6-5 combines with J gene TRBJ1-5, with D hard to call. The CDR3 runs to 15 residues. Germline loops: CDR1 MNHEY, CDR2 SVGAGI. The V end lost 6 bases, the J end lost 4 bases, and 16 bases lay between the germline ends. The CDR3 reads CASSSQTGLNQPQHF. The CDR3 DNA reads TGTGCCAGCAGCTCCCAGACCGGGCTTAATCAGCCCCAGCATTTT.

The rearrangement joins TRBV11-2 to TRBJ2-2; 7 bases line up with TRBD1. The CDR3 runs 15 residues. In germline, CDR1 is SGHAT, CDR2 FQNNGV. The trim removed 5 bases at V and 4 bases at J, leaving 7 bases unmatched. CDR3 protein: CASSPVGGFTGELFF. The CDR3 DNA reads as TGTGCCAGCAGCCCCGTAGGGGGCTTCACCGGGGAGCTGTTTTTT.

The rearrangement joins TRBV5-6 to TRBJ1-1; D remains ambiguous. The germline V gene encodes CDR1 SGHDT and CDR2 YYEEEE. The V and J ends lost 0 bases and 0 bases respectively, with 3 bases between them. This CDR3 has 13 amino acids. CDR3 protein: CASSLAVNTEAFF. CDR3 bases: TGTGCCAGCAGCTTGGCAGTGAACACTGAAGCTTTCTTT.

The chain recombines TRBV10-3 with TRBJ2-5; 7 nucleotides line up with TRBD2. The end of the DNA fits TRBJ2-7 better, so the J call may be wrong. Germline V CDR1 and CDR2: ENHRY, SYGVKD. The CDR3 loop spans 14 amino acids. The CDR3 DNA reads TGTGCCATCAGTGAGAAGAGCGGGGAATACGAGCAGTACTTC. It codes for CAISEKSGEYEQYF.

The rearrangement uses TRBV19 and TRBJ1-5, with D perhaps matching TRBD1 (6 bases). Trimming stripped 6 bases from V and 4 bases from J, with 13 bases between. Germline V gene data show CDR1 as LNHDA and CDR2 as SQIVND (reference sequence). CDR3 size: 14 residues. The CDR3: CASSAGTTNQPQHF. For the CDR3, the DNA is TGTGCCAGTAGCGCCGGGACAACGAATCAGCCCCAGCATTTT.

The CDR3 loop is CSGEVAGKETQYF. The CDR3 bases are TGCAGCGGAGAGGTGGCGGGGAAAGAGACCCAGTACTTC. V usage is TRBV29-1 and J usage is TRBJ2-5; TRBD2 might be the D (6 bases). This CDR3 region has 13 residues. Germline V gives CDR1 SQVTM, CDR2 ANQGSEA. Trimming took 7 bases from V and 3 from J, leaving 15 bases between them.

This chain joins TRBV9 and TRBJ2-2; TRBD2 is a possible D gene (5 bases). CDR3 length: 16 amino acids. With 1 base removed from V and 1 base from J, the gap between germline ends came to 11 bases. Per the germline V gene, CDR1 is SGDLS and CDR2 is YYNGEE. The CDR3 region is CASSVSGRMNTGELFF. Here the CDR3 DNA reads TGTGCCAGCAGCGTAAGCGGCAGGATGAACACCGGGGAGCTGTTTTTT. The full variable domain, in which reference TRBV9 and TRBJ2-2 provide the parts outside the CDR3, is DSGVTQTPKHLITATGQRVTLRCSPRSGDLSVYWYQQSLDQGLQFLIQYYNGEERAKGNILERFSAQQFPDLHSELNLSSLELGDSALYFCASSVSGRMNTGELFFGEGSRLTVL.

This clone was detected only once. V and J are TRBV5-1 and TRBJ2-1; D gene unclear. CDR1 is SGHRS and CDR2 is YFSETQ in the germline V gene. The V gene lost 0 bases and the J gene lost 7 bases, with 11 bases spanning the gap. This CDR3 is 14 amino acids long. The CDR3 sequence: CASSLAVLANEQFF. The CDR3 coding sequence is TGCGCCAGCAGCTTGGCGGTCCTGGCGAATGAGCAGTTCTTC.

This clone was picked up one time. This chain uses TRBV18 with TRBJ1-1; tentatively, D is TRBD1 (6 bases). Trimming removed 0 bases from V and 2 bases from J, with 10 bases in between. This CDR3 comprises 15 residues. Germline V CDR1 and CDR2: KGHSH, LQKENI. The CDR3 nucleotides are TGTGCCAGCTCACCACCGGACAGACTAAACACTGAAGCTTTCTTT. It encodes CASSPPDRLNTEAFF.

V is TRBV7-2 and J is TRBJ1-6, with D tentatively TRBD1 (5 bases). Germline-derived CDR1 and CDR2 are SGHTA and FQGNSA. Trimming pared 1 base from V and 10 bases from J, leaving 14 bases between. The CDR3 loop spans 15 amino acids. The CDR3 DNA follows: TGTGCCAGCAGCTTAGTGAGCAGGGTAGGATCACCCCTCCACTTT. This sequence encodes CASSLVSRVGSPLHF. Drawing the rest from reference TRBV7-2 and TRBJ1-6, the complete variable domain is GAGVSQSPSNKVTEKGKDVELRCDPISGHTALYWYRQSLGQGLEFLIYFQGNSAPDKSGLPSDRFSAERTGGSVSTLTIQRTQQEDSAVYLCASSLVSRVGSPLHFGNGTRLTVT.

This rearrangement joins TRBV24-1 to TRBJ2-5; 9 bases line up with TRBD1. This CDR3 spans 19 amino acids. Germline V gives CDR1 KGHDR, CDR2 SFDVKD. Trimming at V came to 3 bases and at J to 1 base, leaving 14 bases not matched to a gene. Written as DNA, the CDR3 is TGTGCCACCAGTGATATCGGGTATCGGACAGGGGCCGCCCAAGAGACCCAGTACTTC. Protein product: CATSDIGYRTGAAQETQYF.

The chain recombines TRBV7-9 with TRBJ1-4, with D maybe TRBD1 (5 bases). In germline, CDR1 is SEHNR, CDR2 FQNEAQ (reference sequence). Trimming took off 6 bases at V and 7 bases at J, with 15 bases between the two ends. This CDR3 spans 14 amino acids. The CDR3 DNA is TGTGCCAGCAGGAGCGGGGGTGGGAGTGAAAAACTGTTTTTT. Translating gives CASRSGGGSEKLFF.

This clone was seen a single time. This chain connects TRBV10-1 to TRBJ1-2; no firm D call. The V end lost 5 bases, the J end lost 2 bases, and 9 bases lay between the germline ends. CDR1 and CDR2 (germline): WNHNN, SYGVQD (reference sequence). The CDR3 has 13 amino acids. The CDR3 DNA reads TGCGCCAGCAGTCCGACCGGGAACTATGGCTACACCTTC. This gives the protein CASSPTGNYGYTF.

The CDR3 DNA sequence: TGTGCCAGCAGTTTACCTAGCCCCGATGAGCAGTTCTTC. As protein: CASSLPSPDEQFF. The chain carries TRBV28 and TRBJ2-1; D possibly corresponds to TRBD2 (5 bases). Germline V gene data show CDR1 as MDHEN and CDR2 as SYDVKM. This CDR3 region has 13 residues. The V end lost 2 bases, the J end lost 8 bases, and 10 bases lay between the germline ends.

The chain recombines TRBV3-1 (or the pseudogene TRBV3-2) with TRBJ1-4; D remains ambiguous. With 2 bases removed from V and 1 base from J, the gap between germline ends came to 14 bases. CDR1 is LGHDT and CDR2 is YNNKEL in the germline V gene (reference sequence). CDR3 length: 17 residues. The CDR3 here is CASSQFLTLETNEKLFF. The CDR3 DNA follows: TGTGCCAGCAGCCAATTCCTCACGCTTGAAACTAATGAAAAACTGTTTTTT.

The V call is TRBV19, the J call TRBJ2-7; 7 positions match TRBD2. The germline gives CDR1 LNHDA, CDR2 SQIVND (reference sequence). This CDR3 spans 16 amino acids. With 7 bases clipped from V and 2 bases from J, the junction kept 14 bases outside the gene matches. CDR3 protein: CASTNFGASGTYEQYF. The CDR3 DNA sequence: TGTGCCAGTACCAACTTTGGCGCTAGCGGAACCTACGAGCAGTACTTC.

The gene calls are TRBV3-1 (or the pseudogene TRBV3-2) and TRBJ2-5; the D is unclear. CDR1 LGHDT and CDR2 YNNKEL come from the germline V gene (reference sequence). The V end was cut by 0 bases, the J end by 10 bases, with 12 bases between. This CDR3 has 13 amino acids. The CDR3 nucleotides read TGTGCCAGCAGCCAAGATTCCCTATCGGGCCAGTACTTC. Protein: CASSQDSLSGQYF.

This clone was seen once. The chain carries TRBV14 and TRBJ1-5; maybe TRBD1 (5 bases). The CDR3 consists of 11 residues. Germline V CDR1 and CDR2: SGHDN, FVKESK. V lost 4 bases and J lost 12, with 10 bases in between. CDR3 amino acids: CASSPRGNQHF. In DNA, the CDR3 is TGTGCCAGCAGCCCCCGGGGGAACCAGCATTTT.

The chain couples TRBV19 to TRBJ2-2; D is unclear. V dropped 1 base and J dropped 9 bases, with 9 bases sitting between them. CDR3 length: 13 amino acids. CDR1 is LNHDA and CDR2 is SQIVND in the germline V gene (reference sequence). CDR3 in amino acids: CASSIGPPRELFF. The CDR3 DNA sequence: TGTGCCAGTAGTATAGGGCCCCCCAGGGAGCTGTTTTTT. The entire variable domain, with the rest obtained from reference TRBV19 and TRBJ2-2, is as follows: DGGITQSPKYLFRKEGQNVTLSCEQNLNHDAMYWYRQDPGQGLRLIYYSQIVNDFQKGDIAEGYSVSREKKESFPLTVTSAQKNPTAFYLCASSIGPPRELFFGEGSRLTVL.